These T cell receptor beta chains were read from a single sample in a study of T cell changes during pregnancy in multiple sclerosis. The data were produced by immunoSEQ multiplex PCR, yet TCRdb's version contains in-frame clones alone and is incomplete. The profile shows 42,000 or so clones, nearly 90% of them singletons. Specimen: CD4+ T cells from peripheral blood mononuclear cells, collected after pregnancy. The receptors here all came from a female donor with multiple sclerosis, enrolled in a pregnancy study. CDR3s leave out the opening cysteine and the closing phenylalanine or tryptophan. D genes are given only for firm matches.

11,TRBJ1-3,-,TRBV6-5,ASSTGTGNTIY
14,TRBJ1-5,TRBD1,TRBV15,ATSNPGTGGTQPQH
13,TRBJ2-1,TRBD2,TRBV12-5,ASGRAGISYNEQF
14,TRBJ2-3,TRBD2,TRBV6-6,ASSPRTSGGTDTQY
13,TRBJ2-7,-,TRBV9,ASSVEAGRTGEQY
13,TRBJ1-1,-,TRBV10-3,ATLRLGGLNTEAF
11,TRBJ1-1,TRBD1,TRBV6-6,ASSYADRGGAF
11,TRBJ1-5,TRBD1,TRBV6-1,ASSAQGDQPQH
11,TRBJ1-2,-,TRBV4-3,ASSQVSAIGYT
12,TRBJ1-1,-,TRBV2,ASSVFFGGTEAF
15,TRBJ1-4,-,TRBV30,AWSAPSAGVWNEKLF
15,TRBJ1-1,-,TRBV9,ASSVSASTTANTEAF
13,TRBJ1-1,TRBD1,TRBV29-1,SVGQGWGMNTEAF
12,TRBJ2-3,-,TRBV4-1,ASSQVTGTDTQY
12,TRBJ1-2,-,TRBV13,ASTAGGKGWGYT
11,TRBJ1-2,TRBD1,TRBV5-5,ASSFRQGYGYT
11,TRBJ1-1,-,TRBV19,ASSIRGSTEAF
9,TRBJ2-5,-,TRBV2,ASLGSATQY
10,TRBJ1-1,-,TRBV30,AWRYVFTEAF
15,TRBJ2-3,TRBD2,TRBV7-3,ASSPGFSGGKGDTQY
13,TRBJ2-7,-,TRBV7-9,ASSFRGTNAYEQY
9,TRBJ2-7,-,TRBV23-1,ASSPVYEQY
15,TRBJ2-1,TRBD2,TRBV18,ASSPTNPSGGDGEQF
15,TRBJ2-1,TRBD2,TRBV5-1,ASSLDLLAGNYNEQF
15,TRBJ2-5,-,TRBV4-1,ASSQGETYGYQETQY
12,TRBJ2-5,TRBD1,TRBV2,ASSPDRVGETQY
12,TRBJ2-1,TRBD2,TRBV7-2,ASSFSGGEDEQF
10,TRBJ1-1,TRBD1,TRBV6-6,ASGTGGTEAF
14,TRBJ1-1,TRBD1,TRBV2,ASSEELGTGNTEAF
12,TRBJ1-4,TRBD1,TRBV7-9,ASSWHTGVEKLF
14,TRBJ1-5,TRBD1,TRBV30,AWSQGGTGGGRPQH
12,TRBJ1-2,-,TRBV11-2,ASSLVRLYAGYT
15,TRBJ2-1,TRBD2,TRBV5-1,ASSSQPLGGSYNEQF
18,TRBJ2-7,TRBD2,TRBV15,ATSRDLGTSGPGAAYEQY
15,TRBJ2-2,-,TRBV5-1,ASSLATNPGGTGELF
12,TRBJ1-2,-,TRBV5-1,ASSLNLGSYGYT
12,TRBJ2-5,TRBD2,TRBV27,ASSFRGLEGAQY
12,TRBJ1-2,-,TRBV6-1,ASSEQGRRDGYT
13,TRBJ2-5,TRBD1,TRBV7-6,ASSPTGGPGKTQY
12,TRBJ1-2,-,TRBV4-3,ASSQDWQANGYT
12,TRBJ2-7,-,TRBV11-2,ASSLGGWASEQY
13,TRBJ1-6,-,TRBV12-5,ASGSYQVEKSPLH
10,TRBJ1-2,TRBD1,TRBV11-2,ASGTGLYGYT
13,TRBJ1-1,TRBD1,TRBV5-6,ASSYSPDRVFEAF
15,TRBJ1-1,-,TRBV28,ASSYRVAGDMNTEAF
11,TRBJ2-7,TRBD1,TRBV6-5,ASSRDSLGEQY
14,TRBJ2-6,-,TRBV5-6,ASSLNRVSGANVLT
14,TRBJ2-5,TRBD2,TRBV30,AWSQGLAGFSETQY
13,TRBJ2-2,-,TRBV5-1,ASSLVAGATGELF
13,TRBJ2-7,-,TRBV21-1,ASSKASGGTYEQY
14,TRBJ2-5,-,TRBV18,ASSPVLSGFQETQY